The 27 T cell receptor beta chains presented below share a single source sample, sequenced in a study of shared clonotypes between healthy human individuals. Measured with immunoSEQ multiplex PCR; TCRdb has only the in-frame clones, and not every one. The data contain about 2.3 million clones, approximately 93% of them seen just once; the ten biggest clones take up about 0.39%. Sequencing used naive CD4+ T cells from PBMCs. Subset indicated: CD45RA+ positively selected. These TCRs come from a young man in good health. Some clones in this sample may be carry-over from other donors' samples.

Here the CDR3 DNA reads TGTGCCAGCAGTTTATCGTATGGCACCAATCAGCCCCAGCATTTT. Protein: CASSLSYGTNQPQHF. The genes are TRBV27 and TRBJ1-5; D call uncertain. V was shortened by 0 bases and J by 3 bases, with 9 bases between the two germline ends. The CDR3 has 15 residues. Germline V gene sequence: CDR1 MNHEY, CDR2 SMNVEV (reference sequence).

The V call is TRBV5-1, the J call TRBJ2-7, with 7 nucleotides matching TRBD1. The V gene's germline CDR1 is SGHRS and CDR2 YFSETQ. There are 14 residues in the CDR3. The junction had 7 bases not matched to a gene; V was cut back by 0 bases and J by 7 bases. Written as DNA, the CDR3 is TGCGCCAGCAGCTTGGGGACAGGACCCCGGGAGCAGTACTTC. It specifies CASSLGTGPREQYF.

The chain joins TRBV7-2 to TRBJ2-1, with a weak D call TRBD2 (5 bases). Germline CDR1 is SGHTA and CDR2 is FQGNSA. CDR3 length: 15 residues. The ends were cut back, 3 bases at V and 1 base at J, with 10 bases in the middle. CDR3 in DNA: TGTGCCAGCAGCTTCACGCGGGTGTCCTACAATGAGCAGTTCTTC. Its protein product is CASSFTRVSYNEQFF.

Details on this clone: This CDR3 is also generated by other DNA sequences in the sample. This chain links TRBV5-1 with TRBJ2-3; D is possibly TRBD1 (6 bases). Trimming left V 4 bases short and J 2 bases short, with 11 bases between. Germline assignment: CDR1 SGHRS and CDR2 YFSETQ. The CDR3 sequence is 14 residues long. The CDR3 reads CASSPGQTTDTQYF. The CDR3 region has the DNA TGCGCCAGCAGCCCAGGACAGACCACAGATACGCAGTATTTT.

In regard to this clone: The sample contains more than one DNA sequence encoding this CDR3. V is TRBV27 and J is TRBJ1-5; 8 positions match TRBD1. The CDR3 loop spans 15 amino acids. V dropped 3 bases and J dropped 2; count of bases not matched to a gene: 3. Germline CDR1 MNHEY, CDR2 SMNVEV (reference sequence). The CDR3 DNA reads as TGTGCCAGCAGTTTCAGGGGGCTAGGCAATCAGCCCCAGCATTTT. Protein: CASSFRGLGNQPQHF.

The rearrangement uses TRBV18 and TRBJ2-7; 8 positions match TRBD2. The CDR3 loop spans 16 amino acids. With 1 base clipped from V and 2 bases from J, the junction kept 7 bases outside the gene matches. CDR1 and CDR2 (germline): KGHSH, LQKENI. The CDR3 sequence is CASSPLPSGSTYEQYF. In DNA form, the CDR3 reads TGTGCCAGCTCACCACTTCCTAGCGGGTCGACCTACGAGCAGTACTTC. The full variable domain, with the rest looked up from reference TRBV18 and TRBJ2-7, is NAGVMQNPRHLVRRRGQEARLRCSPMKGHSHVYWYRQLPEEGLKFMVYLQKENIIDESGMPKERFSAEFPKEGPSILRIQQVVRGDSAAYFCASSPLPSGSTYEQYFGPGTRLTVT.

CDR3 in amino acids: CASSAGRAYEQYF. The CDR3 nucleotides are TGTGCCAGCAGTGCCGGGAGAGCCTACGAGCAGTACTTC. The chain uses TRBV7-3 and TRBJ2-7; TRBD2 might be the D (6 bases). Per germline, CDR1 SGHTA and CDR2 FQGTGA. The CDR3 extends over 13 amino acids. V was shortened by 6 bases and J by 2 bases, with 11 bases between the two germline ends.

The gene calls are TRBV15 and TRBJ2-7, with a tentative D call TRBD1 (6 bases). This CDR3 has 15 amino acids. The germline V and J ends were trimmed by 1 base and 0 bases, with 10 bases remaining between them. The germline V gene has CDR1 LNHNV and CDR2 YYDKDF (reference sequence). The CDR3 region has the DNA TGTGCCACCAGCAGAGCAGGGGAAGGCTCCTACGAGCAGTACTTC. Amino acids: CATSRAGEGSYEQYF.

The genes are TRBV28 and TRBJ2-1, with 15 bases matching TRBD2. J was trimmed by 2 bases and V by 4 bases; bases with no gene match: 15. Germline V lookup: CDR1 MDHEN, CDR2 SYDVKM. This CDR3 contains 21 residues. The CDR3 DNA is TGTGCCAGCAGTTCTTTAAAAGGGACCGGGACTAGCGGGAGGCCCTACAATGAGCAGTTCTTC. Protein: CASSSLKGTGTSGRPYNEQFF.

This chain links TRBV5-8 with TRBJ2-1; 12 bases match TRBD2. Germline CDR1 SGHTS, CDR2 YDEGEE. The CDR3 spans 17 residues. V was pared by 1 base and J by 3 bases, with 5 bases of the junction left unmatched. This CDR3 is CASSLTSGRNNYNEQFF. For the CDR3, the DNA is TGTGCCAGCAGCTTGACTAGCGGGAGGAACAACTACAATGAGCAGTTCTTC.

As regards this clone: This same CDR3 is encoded by further DNA sequences in the sample. The chain is built from TRBV4-3 and TRBJ2-1; no reliable D call. V was trimmed by 1 base and J by 6 bases, leaving 4 bases between them. Per germline, CDR1 LGHNA and CDR2 YSLEER. The CDR3 spans 12 residues. CDR3 nucleotide sequence: TGCGCCAGCAGCCAAGGTGGCAATGAGCAGTTCTTC. Translating gives CASSQGGNEQFF.

The chain is built from TRBV5-1 and TRBJ2-2; D gene unclear. V lost 5 bases, J lost 0 bases, and 2 bases lay in between. The CDR3 sequence is 12 residues long. Germline CDR1 SGHRS, CDR2 YFSETQ. The CDR3 DNA reads TGCGCCAGCAGACCGAACACCGGGGAGCTGTTTTTT. This sequence encodes CASRPNTGELFF.

The chain couples TRBV18 to TRBJ1-5, with D uncertain. Trimming took 2 bases from V and 0 from J, leaving 8 bases between them. Germline V CDR1 and CDR2: KGHSH, LQKENI. The CDR3 totals 15 residues. The CDR3 spells CASSPVSGSNQPQHF. CDR3 DNA: TGTGCCAGCTCACCAGTAAGCGGTAGCAATCAGCCCCAGCATTTT.

This chain connects TRBV7-3 to TRBJ1-2; D remains unclear. Germline values: CDR1 SGHTA, CDR2 FQGTGA. The CDR3 loop spans 13 amino acids. V was pared by 5 bases and J by 8 bases, with 15 bases between. In DNA, the CDR3 is TGTGCCAGCAGCGCCGGAAGGGATCTGGGCTACACCTTC. Translation: CASSAGRDLGYTF.

The chain couples TRBV18 to TRBJ2-1, with no clear D. The V gene's germline CDR1 is KGHSH and CDR2 LQKENI. Deletions cut 3 bases from V and 4 bases from J, with 16 bases between. The CDR3 consists of 16 residues. CDR3 bases: TGTGCCAGCTCACCCCCCTCAGGCATTCGTTACAATGAGCAGTTCTTC. The encoded protein is CASSPPSGIRYNEQFF.

This sequence joins TRBV18 and TRBJ2-7; no clear D. This CDR3 contains 14 residues. Looked up from germline, CDR1 is KGHSH and CDR2 is LQKENI. Trimming pared 2 bases from V and 3 bases from J, leaving 11 bases between. The CDR3 spells CASSPGSGIYEQYF. The CDR3 DNA is TGTGCCAGCTCACCAGGCTCCGGAATCTACGAGCAGTACTTC.

The J gene is TRBJ2-3, the V gene TRBV5-5; possibly TRBD2 for D (6 bases). Germline assignment: CDR1 SGHKS and CDR2 YYEKEE (reference sequence). The ends were cut back, 4 bases at V and 1 base at J, with 10 bases in the middle. This CDR3 comprises 14 residues. The CDR3 DNA sequence: TGTGCCAGCAGCGACGGAGGGGGCACAGATACGCAGTATTTT. Protein: CASSDGGGTDTQYF.

The gene calls are TRBV2 and TRBJ1-5; D may be TRBD1 (5 bases). V was pared by 5 bases and J by 5 bases, with 22 bases between. Germline V lookup: CDR1 SNHLY, CDR2 FYNNEI. This CDR3 comprises 17 residues. CDR3 loop: CASSRVFSGGRDQPQHF. The DNA of the CDR3 is TGTGCCAGCAGTCGGGTGTTCTCCGGGGGAAGGGATCAGCCCCAGCATTTT. Full variable domain (rest looked up from reference TRBV2 and TRBJ1-5): EPEVTQTPSHQVTQMGQEVILRCVPISNHLYFYWYRQILGQKVEFLVSFYNNEISEKSEIFDDQFSVERPDGSNFTLKIRSTKLEDSAMYFCASSRVFSGGRDQPQHFGDGTRLSIL.

The genes are TRBV15 and TRBJ1-5; TRBD1 aligns across 8 bases. This CDR3 has 16 amino acids. Trimming took 1 base from V and 2 from J; bases not matched to a gene: 4. CDR1 is LNHNV, CDR2 YYDKDF, per germline (reference sequence). CDR3 residues: CATSRALGQGNQPQHF. The CDR3 nucleotides are TGTGCCACCAGCAGAGCCTTGGGACAGGGCAATCAGCCCCAGCATTTT.

This clone appeared once. The V gene is TRBV5-5, the J gene TRBJ1-1; 8 positions agree with TRBD1. CDR1 is SGHKS, CDR2 YYEKEE, per germline (reference sequence). The length of the CDR3 is 15 residues. J lost 1 base, V lost 5 bases, and 7 bases had no gene match. DNA for the CDR3: TGTGCCAGCAGGAAGCTCGGGACAGGGAACACTGAAGCTTTCTTT. It yields the protein CASRKLGTGNTEAFF. Variable domain in full (rest from reference TRBV5-5 and TRBJ1-1): DAGVTQSPTHLIKTRGQQVTLRCSPISGHKSVSWYQQVLGQGPQFIFQYYEKEERGRGNFPDRFSARQFPNYSSELNVNALLLGDSALYLCASRKLGTGNTEAFFGQGTRLTVV.

The table lists this clone with a count of one. The genes are TRBV7-3 and TRBJ1-1; D call uncertain. This CDR3 contains 13 residues. Trimming took off 4 bases at V and 1 base at J, with 7 bases between the two ends. CDR1 and CDR2 (germline): SGHTA, FQGTGA. Here the CDR3 reads CASSYRENTEAFF. CDR3 sequence (DNA): TGTGCCAGCAGCTACCGGGAGAACACTGAAGCTTTCTTT.

The chain recombines TRBV7-2 with TRBJ2-2; 8 nucleotides agree with TRBD2. Germline lookup yields CDR1 SGHTA and CDR2 FQGNSA. V gave up 1 base and J gave up 0 bases; unmatched junction bases: 7. This CDR3 has 18 residues. The CDR3 DNA sequence: TGTGCCAGCAGCTTAGTTTTTAGCGGGGCCACGAACACCGGGGAGCTGTTTTTT. This gives the protein CASSLVFSGATNTGELFF.

The chain employs TRBV7-6 and TRBJ2-7, with TRBD1 identical over 11 bases. Germline V CDR1 and CDR2: SGHVS, FNYEAQ. Losses at the gene ends were 5 bases for V and 5 bases for J; bases not matched to a gene: 8. This CDR3 has 15 amino acids. This chain's CDR3 is CASSPYGTGGHEQYF. DNA of the CDR3: TGTGCCAGCAGCCCGTACGGGACAGGGGGGCACGAGCAGTACTTC.

The rearrangement links TRBV30 to TRBJ1-1; TRBD1 matches at 9 bases. Germline loops: CDR1 GTSNPN, CDR2 SVGIG (reference sequence). The junction had 7 bases not matched to a gene; V was cut back by 0 bases and J by 5 bases. The CDR3 runs to 15 residues. The CDR3 region is CAWSVRDRVSTEAFF. In DNA, the CDR3 is TGTGCCTGGAGTGTAAGGGACAGGGTTAGTACTGAAGCTTTCTTT.

This clone occurred a few times. This chain uses TRBV10-3 with TRBJ1-1; D uncertain. Germline CDR1 is ENHRY and CDR2 is SYGVKD. The CDR3 has 13 amino acids. V was pared by 8 bases and J by 1 base, with 11 bases between. Written as DNA, the CDR3 is TGTGCCATCGGAGTCGTAGGGAACACTGAAGCTTTCTTT. Amino acids: CAIGVVGNTEAFF.

The chain joins TRBV7-2 to TRBJ2-7, with no clear D. V was pared by 1 base and J by 5 bases, with 9 bases between. Looked up from germline, CDR1 is SGHTA and CDR2 is FQGNSA. The CDR3 spans 13 residues. CDR3 region: CASSLDRAHEQYF. The CDR3 region has the DNA TGTGCCAGCAGCTTAGATAGGGCCCACGAGCAGTACTTC.

Only one count was recorded for this clone. The chain has TRBV6-5 and TRBJ1-1; 7 bases align to TRBD1. V lost 6 bases, J lost 7 bases, and 8 bases stayed unmatched. The CDR3 extends over 13 amino acids. Germline V gene sequence: CDR1 MNHEY, CDR2 SVGAGI. As DNA, the CDR3 is TGTGCCAGCAGAGAAACAGGGGCTCTTGAAGCTTTCTTT. Translation: CASRETGALEAFF.